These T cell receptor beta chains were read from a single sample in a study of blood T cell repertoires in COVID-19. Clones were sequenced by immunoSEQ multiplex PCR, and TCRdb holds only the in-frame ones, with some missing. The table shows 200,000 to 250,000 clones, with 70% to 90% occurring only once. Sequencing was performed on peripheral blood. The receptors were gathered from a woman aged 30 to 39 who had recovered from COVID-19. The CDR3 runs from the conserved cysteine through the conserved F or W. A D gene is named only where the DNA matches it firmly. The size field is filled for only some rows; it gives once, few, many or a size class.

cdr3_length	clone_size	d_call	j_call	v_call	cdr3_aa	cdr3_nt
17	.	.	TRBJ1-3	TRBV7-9	CASSLEGGSDSGNTIYF	TGTGCCAGCAGCTTAGAAGGCGGGTCGGACTCTGGAAACACCATATATTTT
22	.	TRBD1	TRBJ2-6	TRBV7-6	CASSPKGRRPQGRGSGANVLTF	TGTGCCAGCAGCCCAAAAGGTCGGCGACCACAGGGGAGAGGGTCTGGGGCCAACGTCCTGACTTTC
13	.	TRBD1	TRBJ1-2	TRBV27	CASSVNRGYGYTF	TGTGCCAGCAGTGTAAACAGGGGGTATGGCTACACCTTC
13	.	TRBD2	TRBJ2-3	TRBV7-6	CASSRGGADTQYF	TGTGCCAGCAGCCGCGGGGGGGCAGATACGCAGTATTTT
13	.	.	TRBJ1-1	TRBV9	CASSYTGSTEAFF	TGTGCCAGCAGCTACACAGGGTCCACTGAAGCTTTCTTT
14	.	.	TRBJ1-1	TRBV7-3	CASSLVGGSTEAFF	TGTGCCAGCAGCTTAGTTGGGGGGAGCACTGAAGCTTTCTTT
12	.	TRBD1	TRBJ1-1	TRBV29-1	CSVGTGPNEAFF	TGCAGCGTGGGGACAGGGCCAAACGAAGCTTTCTTT
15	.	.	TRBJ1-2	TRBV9	CASSVDGERWSGYTF	TGTGCCAGCAGCGTAGACGGGGAGCGGTGGAGTGGCTACACCTTC
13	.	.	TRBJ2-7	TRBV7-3	CASSSGNIYEQYF	TGTGCCAGCAGCTCAGGGAATATCTACGAGCAGTACTTC
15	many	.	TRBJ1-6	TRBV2	CASSEFLGDHSPLHF	TGTGCCAGCAGTGAATTTTTAGGGGATCATTCACCCCTCCACTTT
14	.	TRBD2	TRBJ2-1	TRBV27	CASSLSGGAYEQFF	TGTGCCAGCAGTTTAAGCGGGGGGGCCTATGAGCAGTTCTTC
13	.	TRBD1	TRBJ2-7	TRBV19	CASSTQTGIEQYF	TGTGCCAGTAGTACCCAGACAGGGATAGAGCAGTACTTC
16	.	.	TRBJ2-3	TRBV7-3	CASSARTGRGTDTQYF	TGTGCCAGCAGCGCCCGGACAGGGAGGGGCACAGATACGCAGTATTTT
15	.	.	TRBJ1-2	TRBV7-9	CASTPPIQGNYGYTF	TGTGCCAGCACCCCCCCGATTCAGGGGAACTATGGCTACACCTTC
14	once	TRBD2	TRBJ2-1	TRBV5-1	CASSLVNSGEHQFF	TGCGCCAGCAGCTTGGTCAATAGCGGGGAACATCAGTTCTTC
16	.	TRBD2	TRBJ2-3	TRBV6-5	CASSYWTSPSTDTQYF	TGTGCCAGCAGTTACTGGACTAGCCCTAGCACAGATACGCAGTATTTT
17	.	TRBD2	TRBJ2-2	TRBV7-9	CASSPRTSGANTGELFF	TGTGCCAGCAGCCCCCGGACTAGCGGCGCGAACACCGGGGAGCTGTTTTTT
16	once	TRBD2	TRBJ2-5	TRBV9	CASSVGAGGSQETQYF	TGTGCCAGCAGCGTAGGGGCGGGGGGCTCCCAAGAGACCCAGTACTTC
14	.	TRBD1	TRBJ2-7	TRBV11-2	CASSLALYRGEQYF	TGTGCCAGCAGCTTAGCCCTTTACAGGGGCGAGCAGTACTTC
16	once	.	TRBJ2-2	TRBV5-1	CASSLFAQANTGELFF	TGCGCCAGCAGCTTGTTCGCCCAGGCCAACACCGGGGAGCTGTTTTTT
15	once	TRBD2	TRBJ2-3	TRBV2	CASSEGLASGGQQYF	TGTGCCAGCAGTGAAGGTCTGGCTAGCGGGGGCCAGCAGTATTTT
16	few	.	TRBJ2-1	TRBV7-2	CASSLVRLVTYNEQFF	TGTGCCAGCAGCTTAGTTAGACTAGTTACCTACAATGAGCAGTTCTTC